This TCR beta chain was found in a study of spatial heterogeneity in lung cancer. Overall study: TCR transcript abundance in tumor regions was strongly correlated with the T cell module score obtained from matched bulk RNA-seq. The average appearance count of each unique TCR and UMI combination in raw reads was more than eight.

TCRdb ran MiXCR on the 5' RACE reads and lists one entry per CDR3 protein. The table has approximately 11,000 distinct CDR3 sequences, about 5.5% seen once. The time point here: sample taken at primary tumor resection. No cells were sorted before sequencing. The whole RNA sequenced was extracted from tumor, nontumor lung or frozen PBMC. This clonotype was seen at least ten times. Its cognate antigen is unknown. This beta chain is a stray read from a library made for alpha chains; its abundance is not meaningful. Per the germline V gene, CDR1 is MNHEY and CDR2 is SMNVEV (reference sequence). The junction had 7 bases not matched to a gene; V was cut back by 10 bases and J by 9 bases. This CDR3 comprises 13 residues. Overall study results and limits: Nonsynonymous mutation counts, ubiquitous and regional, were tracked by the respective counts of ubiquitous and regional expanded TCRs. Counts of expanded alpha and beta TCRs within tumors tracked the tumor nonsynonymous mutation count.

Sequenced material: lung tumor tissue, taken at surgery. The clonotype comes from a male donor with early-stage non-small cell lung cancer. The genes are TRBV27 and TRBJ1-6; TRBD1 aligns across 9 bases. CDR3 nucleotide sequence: TGTGCCACCAAGGGGACAGGGCTTTCACCCCTCCACTTT. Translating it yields CATKGTGLSPLHF.